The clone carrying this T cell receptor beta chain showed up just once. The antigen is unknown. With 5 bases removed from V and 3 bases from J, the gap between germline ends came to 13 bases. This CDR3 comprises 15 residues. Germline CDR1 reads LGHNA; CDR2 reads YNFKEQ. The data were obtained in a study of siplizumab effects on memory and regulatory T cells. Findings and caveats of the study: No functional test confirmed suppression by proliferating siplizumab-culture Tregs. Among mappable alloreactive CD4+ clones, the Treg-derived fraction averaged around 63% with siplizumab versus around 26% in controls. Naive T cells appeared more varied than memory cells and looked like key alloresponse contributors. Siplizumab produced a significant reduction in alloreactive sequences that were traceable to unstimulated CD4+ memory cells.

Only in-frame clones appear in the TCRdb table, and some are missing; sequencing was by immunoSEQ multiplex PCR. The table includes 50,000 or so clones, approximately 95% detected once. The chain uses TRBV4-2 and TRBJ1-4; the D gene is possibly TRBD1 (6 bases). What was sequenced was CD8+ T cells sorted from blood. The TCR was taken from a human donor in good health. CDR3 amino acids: CASSNDGQSNEKLFF. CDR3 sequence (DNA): TGTGCCAGCAGCAATGACGGACAGTCTAATGAAAAACTGTTTTTT.